This TCR beta chain comes out of a study of radiotherapy plus CTLA-4 blockade in lung cancer. Study-wide findings and caveats: Blood TCR clones of tumor origin expanded after radiotherapy plus ipilimumab.

Note on this clone: The antigen is not known.

The germline V and J ends were trimmed by 1 base and 3 bases, with 7 bases remaining between them. The germline V gene has CDR1 SGHTA and CDR2 FQGNSA. The CDR3 covers 14 residues. The protocol was immunoSEQ multiplex PCR, while the TCRdb copy is restricted to in-frame clones and leaves out a portion. The data contain fewer than 90,000 clones, roughly four fifths of them singletons. This TCR was sampled from a human donor with non-small cell lung cancer who had stable disease on radiotherapy plus ipilimumab. This sample comprised peripheral blood, obtained from a patient treated with radiotherapy plus ipilimumab. V and J are TRBV7-2 and TRBJ2-1; unclear D gene. The chain's CDR3 is CASSLGGLYNEQFF. DNA for the CDR3: TGTGCCAGCAGCTTAGGGGGTCTCTACAATGAGCAGTTCTTC.